These T cell receptor beta chains were read from a single sample in a study of Ad26.COV2.S vaccination and SARS-CoV-2 variants. The table came from immunoSEQ multiplex PCR; TCRdb's copy has only in-frame clones and leaves some out. Among about 410,000 clones listed, around 85% were seen once. Material: peripheral blood, obtained in a trial of Ad26.COV2.S vaccine versus placebo. All receptors derive from a person aged 18-60 years who received the Ad26.COV2.S COVID-19 vaccine or a placebo. CDR3s include the opening cysteine and the closing phenylalanine or tryptophan. A D gene is named only where the DNA matches it firmly. Size is stated for part of the rows, as once, few or many counts, or as a class when the clone is expanded.

j_gene: TRBJ2-5
abundance: .
v_gene: TRBV6-1
d_gene: TRBD1
CDR3aa: CASSENSRGRWETQYF
CDR3nt: TGTGCCAGCAGTGAAAATAGCAGGGGGCGATGGGAGACCCAGTACTTC

j_gene: TRBJ1-1
abundance: .
v_gene: TRBV30
d_gene: .
CDR3aa: CAWTGGPGGSTEAFF
CDR3nt: TGTGCCTGGACTGGGGGCCCCGGGGGGTCGACTGAAGCTTTCTTT

j_gene: TRBJ1-1
abundance: .
v_gene: TRBV11-2
d_gene: .
CDR3aa: CASSLAGDTEAFF
CDR3nt: TGTGCCAGCAGCTTAGCAGGGGACACTGAAGCTTTCTTT

j_gene: TRBJ1-2
abundance: .
v_gene: TRBV4-1
d_gene: .
CDR3aa: CASSQEAGRPAVFYGYTF
CDR3nt: TGCGCCAGCAGCCAAGAGGCGGGGCGGCCGGCCGTTTTCTATGGCTACACCTTC

j_gene: TRBJ2-1
abundance: .
v_gene: TRBV30
d_gene: TRBD1
CDR3aa: CAWSAPGGYNEQFF
CDR3nt: TGTGCCTGGAGTGCCCCAGGGGGCTACAATGAGCAGTTCTTC

j_gene: TRBJ2-2
abundance: .
v_gene: TRBV5-1
d_gene: .
CDR3aa: CASSSGTRTTGELFF
CDR3nt: TGCGCCAGCAGCTCAGGGACAAGGACGACCGGGGAGCTGTTTTTT

j_gene: TRBJ2-5
abundance: .
v_gene: TRBV6-6
d_gene: TRBD2
CDR3aa: CASRGLAGEETQYF
CDR3nt: TGTGCCAGCAGGGGACTAGCGGGGGAAGAGACCCAGTACTTC

j_gene: TRBJ2-1
abundance: .
v_gene: TRBV7-8
d_gene: .
CDR3aa: CASSLSGVGNEQFF
CDR3nt: TGTGCCAGCAGCTTGTCAGGGGTGGGCAATGAGCAGTTCTTC

j_gene: TRBJ2-7
abundance: .
v_gene: TRBV6-1
d_gene: .
CDR3aa: CASSERLTGEAYEQYF
CDR3nt: TGTGCCAGCAGTGAACGGCTGACGGGCGAGGCCTACGAGCAGTACTTC

j_gene: TRBJ1-5
abundance: .
v_gene: TRBV18
d_gene: .
CDR3aa: CASSEGQTRQPQHF
CDR3nt: TGTGCCAGCTCAGAGGGGCAGACCCGTCAGCCCCAGCATTTT

j_gene: TRBJ1-5
abundance: .
v_gene: TRBV12-3/TRBV12-4
d_gene: .
CDR3aa: CASTAWGVKPQHF
CDR3nt: TGTGCCAGCACCGCCTGGGGGGTTAAGCCCCAGCATTTT

j_gene: TRBJ1-1
abundance: .
v_gene: TRBV19
d_gene: .
CDR3aa: CASSGYRVDTEAFF
CDR3nt: TGTGCCAGTAGTGGATACAGGGTTGACACTGAAGCTTTCTTT

j_gene: TRBJ2-3
abundance: .
v_gene: TRBV5-6
d_gene: .
CDR3aa: CASSSGTDTQYF
CDR3nt: TGTGCCAGCAGCTCAGGGACAGATACGCAGTATTTT

j_gene: TRBJ2-1
abundance: .
v_gene: TRBV6-5
d_gene: TRBD2
CDR3aa: CASSSHASGGAYEQFF
CDR3nt: TGTGCCAGCAGTTCCCACGCTAGCGGGGGGGCGTATGAGCAGTTCTTC

j_gene: TRBJ2-7
abundance: .
v_gene: TRBV6-5
d_gene: .
CDR3aa: CASRTRTGSTYEQYF
CDR3nt: TGTGCCAGCAGGACTAGGACAGGCTCTACCTACGAGCAGTACTTC

j_gene: TRBJ1-5
abundance: .
v_gene: TRBV5-6
d_gene: .
CDR3aa: CASSSGWRQPQHF
CDR3nt: TGTGCCAGCAGCTCGGGATGGCGTCAGCCCCAGCATTTT

j_gene: TRBJ2-2
abundance: few
v_gene: TRBV4-1
d_gene: .
CDR3aa: CASSQTTTGELFF
CDR3nt: TGCGCCAGCAGCCAGACTACCACCGGGGAGCTGTTTTTT

j_gene: TRBJ1-1
abundance: .
v_gene: TRBV7-2
d_gene: .
CDR3aa: CASTRSTFDTEAFF
CDR3nt: TGTGCCAGCACCCGGTCCACGTTCGACACTGAAGCTTTCTTT

j_gene: TRBJ2-1
abundance: .
v_gene: TRBV27
d_gene: TRBD1
CDR3aa: CASSFGDRGRNEQFF
CDR3nt: TGTGCCAGCAGTTTTGGGGACAGGGGCCGCAATGAGCAGTTCTTC

j_gene: TRBJ1-1
abundance: .
v_gene: TRBV18
d_gene: .
CDR3aa: CASSLRTGLDTEAFF
CDR3nt: TGTGCCAGCTCACTGAGAACAGGGTTGGACACTGAAGCTTTCTTT

j_gene: TRBJ2-1
abundance: few
v_gene: TRBV5-4
d_gene: TRBD2
CDR3aa: CASTSASGGANNEQFF
CDR3nt: TGTGCCAGCACCTCCGCTAGCGGGGGGGCCAACAATGAGCAGTTCTTC

j_gene: TRBJ2-2
abundance: .
v_gene: TRBV10-2
d_gene: .
CDR3aa: CASSGTGELFF
CDR3nt: TGCGCCAGCAGTGGCACCGGGGAGCTGTTTTTT

j_gene: TRBJ2-2
abundance: .
v_gene: TRBV13
d_gene: .
CDR3aa: CASSLVGFGATGELFF
CDR3nt: TGTGCCAGCAGCTTAGTTGGGTTTGGGGCCACCGGGGAGCTGTTTTTT

j_gene: TRBJ2-7
abundance: .
v_gene: TRBV29-1
d_gene: .
CDR3aa: CSVAREQMFEQYF
CDR3nt: TGCAGCGTAGCCCGCGAACAGATGTTCGAGCAGTACTTC

j_gene: TRBJ1-2
abundance: .
v_gene: TRBV27
d_gene: .
CDR3aa: CASSLSAGQTGYGYTF
CDR3nt: TGTGCCAGCAGTTTATCCGCGGGTCAAACAGGCTATGGCTACACCTTC

j_gene: TRBJ2-5
abundance: once
v_gene: TRBV3-1/TRBV3-2
d_gene: .
CDR3aa: CASSQAGLRGETQYF
CDR3nt: TGTGCCAGCAGCCAAGCTGGTCTGAGGGGCGAGACCCAGTACTTC

j_gene: TRBJ2-7
abundance: .
v_gene: TRBV13
d_gene: .
CDR3aa: CASSLTRDASSYEQYF
CDR3nt: TGTGCCAGCAGCTTAACCCGGGACGCGAGCTCCTACGAGCAGTACTTC

j_gene: TRBJ1-1
abundance: .
v_gene: TRBV6-1
d_gene: .
CDR3aa: CASSERGVNTEAFF
CDR3nt: TGTGCCAGCAGTGAACGTGGGGTGAACACTGAAGCTTTCTTT

j_gene: TRBJ2-3
abundance: .
v_gene: TRBV7-2
d_gene: TRBD2
CDR3aa: CASSLVGGSADTQYF
CDR3nt: TGTGCCAGCAGCTTGGTCGGGGGGAGTGCAGATACGCAGTATTTT

j_gene: TRBJ2-3
abundance: .
v_gene: TRBV19
d_gene: .
CDR3aa: CASSIAGGSTDTQYF
CDR3nt: TGTGCCAGTAGTATAGCGGGGGGCAGCACAGATACGCAGTATTTT

j_gene: TRBJ2-5
abundance: .
v_gene: TRBV29-1
d_gene: .
CDR3aa: CSVGQGETQYF
CDR3nt: TGCAGCGTTGGACAAGGGGAGACCCAGTACTTC

j_gene: TRBJ1-1
abundance: .
v_gene: TRBV5-4
d_gene: .
CDR3aa: CASSLRWGNTEAFF
CDR3nt: TGTGCCAGCAGCCTCCGGTGGGGGAACACTGAAGCTTTCTTT

j_gene: TRBJ1-4
abundance: .
v_gene: TRBV3-1/TRBV3-2
d_gene: .
CDR3aa: CASSQGSATNEKLFF
CDR3nt: TGTGCCAGCAGCCAAGGGTCCGCAACTAATGAAAAACTGTTTTTT

j_gene: TRBJ2-1
abundance: .
v_gene: TRBV29-1
d_gene: .
CDR3aa: CSVEEPNYNEQFF
CDR3nt: TGCAGCGTTGAAGAACCAAACTACAATGAGCAGTTCTTC

j_gene: TRBJ1-1
abundance: .
v_gene: TRBV27
d_gene: .
CDR3aa: CASSFTRGDTEAFF
CDR3nt: TGTGCCAGCAGTTTCACGCGGGGGGACACTGAAGCTTTCTTT

j_gene: TRBJ1-2
abundance: .
v_gene: TRBV9
d_gene: .
CDR3aa: CASSVLRDGYTF
CDR3nt: TGTGCCAGCAGCGTTCTCAGGGATGGCTACACCTTC

j_gene: TRBJ2-7
abundance: once
v_gene: TRBV6-6
d_gene: .
CDR3aa: CASSYSGPSSYEQYF
CDR3nt: TGTGCCAGCAGTTACTCGGGACCGAGCTCCTACGAGCAGTACTTC